This TCR beta chain was profiled in a study of shared clonotypes between healthy human individuals. Profiling relied on immunoSEQ multiplex PCR, and the TCRdb table lists in-frame clones only, not all of them. Of 2,100,000 or so clones listed, under 97% were seen once; the top ten hold 0.13%. This CDR3 has 15 amino acids. The source of this sequence is a man younger than 35 in good health. Sequencing input: naive CD4+ T cells sorted from blood. Stated subset: CD45RA+ positively selected. J is TRBJ2-2 and V is TRBV1; the D call TRBD2 from the table was never checked on the DNA. TRBV1 is classified as a pseudogene. CDR3 residues: CTSSHRTSLFRELFF. The DNA for the CDR3 is TGCACCAGCAGCCATCGGACTAGCCTATTTAGGGAGCTGTTTTTT.